These 20 T cell receptor beta chains were all obtained from the same sample, sequenced in a study of shared clonotypes between healthy human individuals. Only CD45RO-negative cells positively selected for CCR7 counted as naive CD8 cells, so terminally differentiated effector memory CD45RA+ cells were excluded. Repertoires were generated with immunoSEQ multiplex PCR, while TCRdb's copy carries only in-frame clones and drops some. The profile covers 760,000 or so clones, with about 96% appearing a single time and less than 0.25% taken by the ten largest. The sequencing input was naive CD8+ T cells sorted from blood. The receptor set was obtained from a man in his thirties or forties in good health.

The chain couples TRBV9 to TRBJ2-7; weak D call: TRBD1 (5 bases). The germline V and J ends were trimmed by 0 bases and 3 bases, with 13 bases remaining between them. This CDR3 comprises 15 residues. Germline V gives CDR1 SGDLS, CDR2 YYNGEE. Written as DNA, the CDR3 is TGTGCCAGCAGCGTAGCGGCAGGGCTCTTCTACGAGCAGTACTTC. Its protein is CASSVAAGLFYEQYF.

CDR3 in amino acids: CASSFTGQGADTEAFF. The DNA for the CDR3 is TGTGCCAGCAGCTTCACGGGACAGGGGGCCGACACTGAAGCTTTCTTT. The chain carries TRBV5-4 and TRBJ1-1, with 12 bases that match TRBD1. The germline V gene encodes CDR1 SGHNT and CDR2 YYREEE (reference sequence). V shed 2 bases and J 3 bases; nucleotides not matched to a gene: 5. The CDR3 is 16 amino acids.

This chain uses TRBV5-8 with TRBJ1-5, with D maybe TRBD1 (5 bases). Trimming removed 0 bases from V and 9 bases from J, with 13 bases in between. Germline values: CDR1 SGHTS, CDR2 YDEGEE. The CDR3 contains 14 residues. The CDR3 region is CASSLGQGFGPQHF. CDR3 nucleotide sequence: TGTGCCAGCAGCTTGGGGCAGGGTTTCGGGCCCCAGCATTTT.

The chain combines TRBV14 with TRBJ2-7; D gene unclear. Trimming took off 0 bases at V and 3 bases at J, with 9 bases between the two ends. CDR3 length equals 14 residues. The V gene's germline CDR1 is SGHDN and CDR2 FVKESK. The CDR3 nucleotides read TGTGCCAGCAGCCAAGACAACAGCTACTACGAGCAGTACTTC. It translates to CASSQDNSYYEQYF.

This sequence joins TRBV4-1 and TRBJ1-4; tentative D call: TRBD1 (6 bases). CDR3 size: 15 residues. In germline, CDR1 is MGHRA, CDR2 YSYEKL. V shed 3 bases and J shed 7 bases, with 15 bases lying between them. CDR3 loop: CASSHLPGASEKLFF. As DNA, the CDR3 is TGCGCCAGCAGCCATCTCCCGGGGGCGAGTGAAAAACTGTTTTTT.

The chain couples TRBV4-3 to TRBJ2-1; D is perhaps TRBD2 (5 bases). The V and J ends lost 4 bases and 0 bases respectively, with 10 bases between them. This CDR3 comprises 15 residues. In germline, CDR1 is LGHNA, CDR2 YSLEER. For the CDR3, the DNA is TGCGCCAGCAGCCTTAGCGCCAGCTCCTACAATGAGCAGTTCTTC. This gives the protein CASSLSASSYNEQFF.

The chain couples TRBV10-3 to TRBJ2-7; a weak D match, TRBD2 (5 bases). The V end was cut by 10 bases, the J end by 1 base, with 8 bases between. Germline assignment: CDR1 ENHRY and CDR2 SYGVKD. The CDR3 consists of 11 residues. The CDR3 DNA is TGTGCCAGTCGGGAATCCTACGAGCAGTACTTC. Translated, it gives CASRESYEQYF.

This rearrangement joins TRBV27 to TRBJ2-3, with TRBD2 as a possible D gene (7 bases). Deletions cut 2 bases from V and 4 bases from J, with 13 bases between. This CDR3 region has 15 residues. Germline CDR1 and CDR2: MNHEY and SMNVEV (reference sequence). CDR3 protein: CASSLIGGGADTQYF. Written as DNA, the CDR3 is TGTGCCAGCAGTTTAATAGGGGGGGGAGCAGATACGCAGTATTTT.

This rearrangement joins TRBV9 to TRBJ2-1; D is perhaps TRBD2 (5 bases). Germline CDR1 is SGDLS and CDR2 is YYNGEE. CDR3 length: 16 residues. V lost 0 bases, J lost 4 bases, and 14 bases lay in between. CDR3 bases: TGTGCCAGCAGCGTAGGAAGTGACGGGGAGTACAATGAGCAGTTCTTC. Protein: CASSVGSDGEYNEQFF.

The chain couples TRBV18 to TRBJ2-5; D is unclear. The V and J ends lost 3 bases and 2 bases respectively, with 13 bases between them. This CDR3 has 15 amino acids. CDR1 is KGHSH and CDR2 is LQKENI in the germline V gene. In nucleotides, the CDR3 is TGTGCCAGCTCACCTGGGTTGGTAGGTCAAGAGACCCAGTACTTC. Encoded protein: CASSPGLVGQETQYF.

J is TRBJ2-6 and V is TRBV6-5; tentatively, D is TRBD1 (6 bases). Germline CDR1 and CDR2: MNHEY and SVGAGI. V was clipped by 1 base and J by 4 bases, with 11 bases between them. The CDR3 spans 16 residues. CDR3 DNA sequence: TGTGCCAGCAGTTACTTTACAGGGTACGGGGCCAACGTCCTGACTTTC. This codes for CASSYFTGYGANVLTF.

The V and J genes are TRBV5-1 and TRBJ2-5; TRBD1 matches at 8 bases. From germline, CDR1 is SGHRS and CDR2 YFSETQ. V dropped 4 bases and J dropped 2; count of bases not matched to a gene: 4. This CDR3 contains 14 residues. DNA for the CDR3: TGCGCCAGCAGCACGGGACAGGTACAAGAGACCCAGTACTTC. Protein: CASSTGQVQETQYF.

The chain has TRBV5-1 and TRBJ2-1, with 9 bases fitting TRBD1. The CDR3 extends over 15 amino acids. The ends lost 3 bases at V and 10 bases at J; junction bases unmatched: 11. Germline V gene data show CDR1 as SGHRS and CDR2 as YFSETQ. The CDR3 DNA is TGCGCCAGCAGCTCCCCGGGACAGGGCCGGGACGAGCAGTTCTTC. It yields the protein CASSSPGQGRDEQFF.

The J gene is TRBJ2-5, the V gene TRBV28; D perhaps matches TRBD1 (6 bases). Germline V gives CDR1 MDHEN, CDR2 SYDVKM. V lost 7 bases and J lost 5, with 17 bases in between. This CDR3 has 14 residues. The CDR3 DNA sequence: TGTGCCAGCACCCCTGTGGGGGCCCTCGAGACCCAGTACTTC. Encoded protein: CASTPVGALETQYF.

This chain links TRBV29-1 with TRBJ2-5; D is unclear. Per germline, CDR1 SQVTM and CDR2 ANQGSEA. The V end lost 5 bases, the J end lost 5 bases, and 18 bases lay between the germline ends. The CDR3 loop spans 14 amino acids. DNA of the CDR3: TGCAGCGTTTTAGTACCTCCTCTCGGCGAGACCCAGTACTTC. Translated: CSVLVPPLGETQYF.

This clone was observed a single time. The chain links TRBV19 to TRBJ2-7; 8 bases match TRBD1. The CDR3 covers 17 residues. With V trimmed by 4 bases and J by 0 bases, 11 bases remained unmatched. Germline loops: CDR1 LNHDA, CDR2 SQIVND (reference sequence). CDR3 sequence (DNA): TGTGCCAGTAGTACCCAGGGGGCGCCTCCCTACTCCTACGAGCAGTACTTC. As protein: CASSTQGAPPYSYEQYF.

The chain couples TRBV6-4 to TRBJ2-3; TRBD2 aligns across 7 bases. The trim removed 4 bases at V and 5 bases at J, leaving 21 bases unmatched. This CDR3 is 19 amino acids long. Germline V gene data show CDR1 as MRHNA and CDR2 as SNTAGT. The CDR3 region has the DNA TGTGCCAGCAGTGTCGTGGCGTGCGGGAGCACCCCAATTGTAGATACGCAGTATTTT. Its protein is CASSVVACGSTPIVDTQYF.

The chain recombines TRBV4-1 with TRBJ2-1; D not resolved. V lost 2 bases and J lost 5, with 13 bases in between. Germline loops: CDR1 MGHRA, CDR2 YSYEKL. The CDR3 has 15 residues. In nucleotides, the CDR3 is TGCGCCAGCAGCCAATACAGTACCAAAGACAATGAGCAGTTCTTC. This translates into CASSQYSTKDNEQFF.

V is TRBV27 and J is TRBJ1-4, with D tentatively TRBD1 (5 bases). CDR1 MNHEY and CDR2 SMNVEV come from the germline V gene (reference sequence). Trimming removed 2 bases at V and 4 bases at J, with 8 bases between. The CDR3 extends over 14 amino acids. CDR3 sequence (DNA): TGTGCCAGCAGTTTAGGAGGGGATAATGAAAAACTGTTTTTT. Its translation: CASSLGGDNEKLFF.

This chain uses TRBV30 with TRBJ2-7; possibly TRBD1 for D (5 bases). Per the germline V gene, CDR1 is GTSNPN and CDR2 is SVGIG (reference sequence). CDR3 size: 12 residues. V lost 3 bases, J lost 4 bases, and 10 bases lay in between. The CDR3 coding sequence is TGTGCCTGGAGCAGTCCAGGGTACGAGCAGTACTTC. Its protein product is CAWSSPGYEQYF.